This TCR beta chain was found in a study of beta chain features in type 1 diabetes. Regarding the study as a whole: Researchers report that Type 1 diabetes patients had moderately but significantly shorter TCRB CDR3s across all four CD4+ subsets.

About this clone: Its specificity is not known.

Investigators reverse transcribed all isolated RNA, so they sequenced expressed TCRB transcripts. Naive, central memory and regulatory T cell samples averaged around 3.5 million immunoSEQ reads each. The data were produced by immunoSEQ multiplex PCR, yet TCRdb's version contains in-frame clones alone and is incomplete. The sample has 970,000 or so clones; about 17% are singletons. The V gene's germline CDR1 is LGHNA and CDR2 YNFKEQ. The length of the CDR3 is 16 residues. V lost 0 bases to trimming and J lost 2 bases, with 14 bases between them. The clonotype comes from a woman between 18 and 29 years old in good health. This sequence joins TRBV4-2 and TRBJ2-7; no clear D. Sequencing used naive CD4+ T cells from blood. As DNA, the CDR3 is TGTGCCAGCAGCCAAGATTACTTCGGGCTTCCCTACGAGCAGTACTTC. Translation gives CASSQDYFGLPYEQYF.